These 17 T cell receptor beta chains came from one sample sequenced in a study of blood T cell repertoires in COVID-19 (dated by TCRdb to 2018 to 2020). Library preparation used the immunoSEQ multiplex PCR assay. Entries here come from immuneACCESS through TCRdb and include only in-frame sequences with V and J called. Some clones fail to appear in such tables; in the studies checked, an unresolved V gene covers under half of the shortfall, and the cause of the remainder is unknown. A total of approximately 210,000 clones appear in this sample, about 83% of them only once. The ten largest clones add up to 6% to 8.5% of the sample. Sequences were obtained from peripheral blood. Every receptor here comes from a woman in her forties or fifties with active or convalescent COVID-19.

The chain employs TRBV29-1 and TRBJ2-7, with D perhaps TRBD1 (6 bases). Deletions cut 6 bases from V and 3 bases from J, with 12 bases between. Germline V lookup: CDR1 SQVTM, CDR2 ANQGSEA. This CDR3 region has 12 residues. The CDR3 region is CSVSQGVYEQYF. The CDR3 DNA reads TGCAGCGTCTCACAGGGTGTCTACGAGCAGTACTTC.

The chain employs TRBV4-1 and TRBJ2-1; 11 nucleotides line up with TRBD2. V was clipped by 3 bases and J by 2 bases; unmatched bases: 6. The germline CDR1 and CDR2 sequences are MGHRA and YSYEKL. The CDR3 is 17 residues long. CDR3: CASSHPSGGPAYNEQFF. CDR3 coding DNA: TGCGCCAGCAGCCATCCTAGCGGGGGGCCTGCCTACAATGAGCAGTTCTTC.

The chain's CDR3 is CASGPGLALDTQYF. The CDR3 coding sequence is TGTGCTAGTGGGCCGGGACTAGCGTTGGATACGCAGTATTTT. The chain joins TRBV12-5 to TRBJ2-3; 10 bases are shared with TRBD2. J was trimmed by 6 bases and V by 6 bases; bases with no gene match: 6. This CDR3 has 14 amino acids. The germline V gene encodes CDR1 LGHNT and CDR2 FRNRAP.

The V gene is TRBV27, the J gene TRBJ2-3; D may be TRBD1 (5 bases). The CDR3 sequence is 12 residues long. The ends were cut back, 8 bases at V and 4 bases at J, with 10 bases in the middle. Germline V gives CDR1 MNHEY, CDR2 SMNVEV (reference sequence). The CDR3 here is CASGWGADTQYF. CDR3 DNA: TGTGCCAGCGGGTGGGGCGCAGATACGCAGTATTTT.

This chain connects TRBV12-5 to TRBJ2-7; 11 bases fit TRBD1. The V gene end was trimmed by 0 bases and the J gene end by 6 bases; junction bases not matched to a gene: 7. Germline V gene lookup returns CDR1 LGHNT and CDR2 FRNRAP. CDR3 length: 16 residues. Here the CDR3 reads CASGLVLGDRGVEQYF. The CDR3 region has the DNA TGTGCTAGTGGTTTGGTACTAGGGGACAGGGGGGTCGAGCAGTACTTC.

The rearrangement joins TRBV7-3 to TRBJ2-1, with D possibly being TRBD2 (6 bases). In germline, CDR1 is SGHTA, CDR2 FQGTGA. Trimming took off 0 bases at V and 2 bases at J, with 11 bases between the two ends. The CDR3 has 16 residues. CDR3 amino acids: CASSLTTSVTYNEQFF. The CDR3 DNA sequence: TGTGCCAGCAGCTTAACGACTAGTGTTACCTACAATGAGCAGTTCTTC.

The rearrangement joins TRBV30 to TRBJ1-6; 9 positions agree with TRBD1. V gave up 1 base and J gave up 10 bases; unmatched junction bases: 8. CDR3 length: 15 amino acids. The germline V gene encodes CDR1 GTSNPN and CDR2 SVGIG (reference sequence). CDR3 amino acids: CAWSATGGAGSPLHF. The CDR3 DNA sequence: TGTGCCTGGAGTGCCACAGGGGGCGCAGGATCACCCCTCCACTTT. The whole variable domain, filled in from reference TRBV30 and TRBJ1-6, reads SQTIHQWPATLVQPVGSPLSLECTVEGTSNPNLYWYRQAAGRGLQLLFYSVGIGQISSEVPQNLSASRPQDRQFILSSKKLLLSDSGFYLCAWSATGGAGSPLHFGNGTRLTVT.

The chain links TRBV5-1 to TRBJ1-1, with 9 positions matching TRBD1. The CDR3 has 15 residues. Germline loops: CDR1 SGHRS, CDR2 YFSETQ. V dropped 4 bases and J dropped 4; count of bases not matched to a gene: 8. CDR3 region: CASSMGQGGFTEAFF. CDR3 coding DNA: TGCGCCAGCAGCATGGGACAGGGAGGATTCACTGAAGCTTTCTTT. The complete variable domain, with remaining parts taken from reference TRBV5-1 and TRBJ1-1, reads KAGVTQTPRYLIKTRGQQVTLSCSPISGHRSVSWYQQTPGQGLQFLFEYFSETQRNKGNFPGRFSGRQFSNSRSEMNVSTLELGDSALYLCASSMGQGGFTEAFFGQGTRLTVV.

The chain links TRBV5-1 to TRBJ2-3; 9 bases align to TRBD1. Germline lookup yields CDR1 SGHRS and CDR2 YFSETQ. V trimming: 1 base; J trimming: 3 bases; junction bases outside the gene matches: 9. The CDR3 sequence is 17 residues long. The CDR3 sequence is CASSLKPGQGSTDTQYF. Written as DNA, the CDR3 is TGCGCCAGCAGCTTGAAGCCGGGACAGGGCTCTACAGATACGCAGTATTTT.

J is TRBJ2-3 and V is TRBV3-1 (or the pseudogene TRBV3-2); 10 bases are shared with TRBD2. Germline CDR1 is LGHDT and CDR2 is YNNKEL (reference sequence). V shed 4 bases and J 2 bases; nucleotides not matched to a gene: 9. The CDR3 covers 17 residues. CDR3 DNA sequence: TGTGCCAGCAGCCGGGGGAGGACTAGCGGTTCCACAGATACGCAGTATTTT. It specifies CASSRGRTSGSTDTQYF.

CDR3 residues: CASSLPGQGLTGELFF. The CDR3 DNA follows: TGTGCCAGCTCACTCCCGGGACAGGGGCTTACCGGGGAGCTGTTTTTT. The chain employs TRBV18 and TRBJ2-2; 10 bases fit TRBD1. There are 16 residues in the CDR3. V lost 4 bases, J lost 5 bases, and 7 bases stayed unmatched. The germline V gene encodes CDR1 KGHSH and CDR2 LQKENI.

The CDR3 sequence is CASSIGMAGAFF. The CDR3 nucleotides read TGTGCCAGTAGTATAGGAATGGCGGGAGCTTTCTTT. The chain combines TRBV19 with TRBJ1-1; D remains unclear. This CDR3 comprises 12 residues. Between the trimmed V and J ends, which lost 1 base and 10 bases, there was a span of 10 bases. Germline CDR1 and CDR2: LNHDA and SQIVND (reference sequence). The full variable domain, in which reference TRBV19 and TRBJ1-1 provide the parts outside the CDR3, is DGGITQSPKYLFRKEGQNVTLSCEQNLNHDAMYWYRQDPGQGLRLIYYSQIVNDFQKGDIAEGYSVSREKKESFPLTVTSAQKNPTAFYLCASSIGMAGAFFGQGTRLTVV.

The J gene is TRBJ1-5, the V gene TRBV28; D is perhaps TRBD1 (5 bases). The CDR3 sequence is 13 residues long. V dropped 6 bases and J dropped 6 bases, with 12 bases sitting between them. Per the germline V gene, CDR1 is MDHEN and CDR2 is SYDVKM. CDR3 coding DNA: TGTGCCAGCAGCCCCGGGGGGGTTCAGCCCCAGCATTTT. Protein product: CASSPGGVQPQHF.

This chain uses TRBV28 with TRBJ1-2; no definite D call. The V and J ends lost 3 bases and 7 bases respectively, with 6 bases between them. From germline, CDR1 is MDHEN and CDR2 SYDVKM. The CDR3 is 11 residues long. DNA of the CDR3: TGTGCCAGCAGTTTGGTCGGTGGCTACACCTTC. It specifies CASSLVGGYTF.

V and J are TRBV7-7 and TRBJ2-2, with 7 bases that match TRBD2. The CDR3 sequence is 12 residues long. V gave up 6 bases and J gave up 6 bases; unmatched junction bases: 1. Looked up from germline, CDR1 is SSHAT and CDR2 is FNYEAQ (reference sequence). The DNA for the CDR3 is TGTGCCAGCAGGGGAGGGCCCGGGGAGCTGTTTTTT. This codes for CASRGGPGELFF.

The genes are TRBV7-2 and TRBJ2-7; TRBD1 matches 10 bases. The junction had 10 bases not matched to a gene; V was cut back by 5 bases and J by 3 bases. CDR1 and CDR2 (germline): SGHTA, FQGNSA. This CDR3 has 16 amino acids. The CDR3 nucleotides are TGTGCCAGCAGCATCCCGGGCCGGGACAGGGGCTACGAGCAGTACTTC. It encodes CASSIPGRDRGYEQYF.

This clone was detected only once. The chain combines TRBV11-1 with TRBJ2-7, with 7 positions matching TRBD2. CDR1 SGHAT and CDR2 FQDESV come from the germline V gene (reference sequence). V was pared by 3 bases and J by 2 bases, with 7 bases of the junction left unmatched. The CDR3 sequence is 15 residues long. This chain's CDR3 is CASSLGVGGTYEQYF. CDR3 DNA: TGTGCCAGCAGCTTGGGGGTCGGGGGGACCTACGAGCAGTACTTC.